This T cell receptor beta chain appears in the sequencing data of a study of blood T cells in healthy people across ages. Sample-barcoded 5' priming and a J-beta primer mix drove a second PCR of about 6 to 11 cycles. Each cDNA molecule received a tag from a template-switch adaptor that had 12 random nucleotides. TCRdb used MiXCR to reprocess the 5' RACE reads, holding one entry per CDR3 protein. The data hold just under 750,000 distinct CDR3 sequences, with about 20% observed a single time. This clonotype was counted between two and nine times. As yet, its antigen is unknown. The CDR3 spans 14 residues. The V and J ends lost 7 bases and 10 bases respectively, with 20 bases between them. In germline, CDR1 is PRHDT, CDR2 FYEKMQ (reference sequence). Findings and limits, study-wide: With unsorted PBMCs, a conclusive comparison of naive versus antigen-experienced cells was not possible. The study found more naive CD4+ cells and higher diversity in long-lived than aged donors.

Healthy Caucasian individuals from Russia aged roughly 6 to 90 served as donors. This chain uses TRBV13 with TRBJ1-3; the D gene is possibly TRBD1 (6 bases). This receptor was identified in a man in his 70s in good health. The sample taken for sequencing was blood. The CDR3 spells CASNGGPGGETIYF. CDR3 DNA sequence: TGTGCCAGCAATGGGGGGCCCGGAGGGGAGACCATATATTTT.